This T cell receptor beta chain was sequenced in a study of regulatory T cells in long-lasting Graves disease. Whole-study findings and limits: Persistent-disease Graves' patients showed less TCR diversity than new cases.

Looked up from germline, CDR1 is SGDLS and CDR2 is YYNGEE. This CDR3 has 15 amino acids. Losses at the gene ends were 4 bases for V and 4 bases for J; bases not matched to a gene: 7. Note on this clonotype: Antigen specificity is unknown.

Documented time point: newly diagnosed GD, antithyroid drugs for less than 3 months. Isolated PBMC RNA provided the starting material for the TCR library. The TCR beta library used iRepertoire HTBI primers with Arm-PCR amplification of CDR3. One entry per CDR3 protein results from TCRdb running MiXCR on the multiplex PCR reads. The sample holds 550,000 or so distinct CDR3 sequences, 12% seen once. In addition, the sample was reused for a study of T cells in Graves' hyperthyroidism and ophthalmopathy.

The TCR was taken from a woman in her twenties or thirties with Graves disease. Specimen: peripheral blood mononuclear cells (PBMCs), collected at new diagnosis, from a patient treated with antithyroid drugs. The chain is built from TRBV9 and TRBJ2-1; TRBD2 aligns across 8 bases. The CDR3 reads CASSILAVQYNEQFF. The DNA of the CDR3 is TGTGCCAGCAGCATACTAGCGGTCCAATACAATGAGCAGTTCTTC.